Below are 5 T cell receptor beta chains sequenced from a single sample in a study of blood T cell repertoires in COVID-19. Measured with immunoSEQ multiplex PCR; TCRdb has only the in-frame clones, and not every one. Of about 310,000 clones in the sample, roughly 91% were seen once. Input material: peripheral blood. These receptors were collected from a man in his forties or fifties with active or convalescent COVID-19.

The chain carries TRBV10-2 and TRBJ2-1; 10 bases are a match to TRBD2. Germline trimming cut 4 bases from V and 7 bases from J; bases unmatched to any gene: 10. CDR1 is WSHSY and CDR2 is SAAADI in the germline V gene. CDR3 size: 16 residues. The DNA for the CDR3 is TGCGCCAGCAGTGTTACCGGGACTAGCGATTCTAATGAGCAGTTCTTC. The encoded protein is CASSVTGTSDSNEQFF.

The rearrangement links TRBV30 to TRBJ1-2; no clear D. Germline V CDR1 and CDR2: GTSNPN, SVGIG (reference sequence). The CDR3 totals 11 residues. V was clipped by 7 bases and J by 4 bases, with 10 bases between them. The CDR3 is CASRTSYGYTF. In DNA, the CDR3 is TGTGCCTCCCGTACTAGCTATGGCTACACCTTC.

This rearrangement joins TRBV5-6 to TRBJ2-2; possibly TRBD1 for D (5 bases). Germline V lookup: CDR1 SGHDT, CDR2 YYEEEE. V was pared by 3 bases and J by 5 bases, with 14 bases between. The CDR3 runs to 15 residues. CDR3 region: CASSWATADTGELFF. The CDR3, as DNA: TGTGCCAGCAGCTGGGCGACAGCTGATACCGGGGAGCTGTTTTTT.

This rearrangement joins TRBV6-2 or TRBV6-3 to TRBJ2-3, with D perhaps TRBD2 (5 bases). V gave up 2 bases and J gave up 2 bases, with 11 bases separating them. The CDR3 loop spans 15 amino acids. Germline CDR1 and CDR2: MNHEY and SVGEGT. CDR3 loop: CASSYDYSDTDTQYF. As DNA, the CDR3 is TGTGCCAGCAGTTACGACTACTCCGACACAGATACGCAGTATTTT.

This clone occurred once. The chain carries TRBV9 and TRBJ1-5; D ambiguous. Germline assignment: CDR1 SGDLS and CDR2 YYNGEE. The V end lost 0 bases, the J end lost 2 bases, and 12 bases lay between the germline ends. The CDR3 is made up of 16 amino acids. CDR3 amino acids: CASSVEGVGRNQPQHF. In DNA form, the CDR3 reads TGTGCCAGCAGCGTAGAGGGAGTAGGGCGCAATCAGCCCCAGCATTTT.